Listed below are T cell receptor beta chains from one sample, sequenced in a study of blood T cell repertoires in COVID-19. Profiled with immunoSEQ multiplex PCR; TCRdb holds only in-frame clones, not every one. Of about 170,000 clones in the sample, about 86% are singletons; the top ten hold roughly 19%. Sequencing was performed on peripheral blood. These receptors were collected from a woman in her sixties or seventies who had recovered from COVID-19. Each CDR3 is given with its conserved first and last residue. Fields, in order: CDR3 protein, CDR3 DNA, CDR3 length, D gene, V gene, clone size, J gene. The D gene is left open where the match is weak. Not all rows give a size; the values are once, few, many and, for expanded clones, a class.

CDR3aa: CASSPNSYEQYF
CDR3nt: TGTGCCAGCAGCCCTAACTCCTACGAGCAGTACTTC
len: 12
d_gene: .
v_gene: TRBV7-8
abundance: .
j_gene: TRBJ2-7

CDR3aa: CASRDRVNQPQHF
CDR3nt: TGTGCCAGCCGGGACAGGGTAAATCAGCCCCAGCATTTT
len: 13
d_gene: TRBD1
v_gene: TRBV6-6
abundance: .
j_gene: TRBJ1-5

CDR3aa: CASSPPGLQETQYF
CDR3nt: TGTGCCAGCAGCCCTCCGGGTCTCCAGGAGACCCAGTACTTC
len: 14
d_gene: .
v_gene: TRBV3-1/TRBV3-2
abundance: .
j_gene: TRBJ2-5

CDR3aa: CASSLSGYQPQHF
CDR3nt: TGTGCCAGCAGCTTAAGTGGCTATCAGCCCCAGCATTTT
len: 13
d_gene: .
v_gene: TRBV7-9
abundance: .
j_gene: TRBJ1-5

CDR3aa: CASSPTRDTHPGPQHF
CDR3nt: TGTGCCAGCAGTCCGACCCGGGACACCCACCCGGGGCCCCAGCATTTT
len: 16
d_gene: .
v_gene: TRBV27
abundance: .
j_gene: TRBJ1-5

CDR3aa: CASSLPSGTGDQPQHF
CDR3nt: TGTGCCAGCAGTTTACCCTCGGGGACGGGGGATCAGCCCCAGCATTTT
len: 16
d_gene: .
v_gene: TRBV28
abundance: once
j_gene: TRBJ1-5

CDR3aa: CSASTPRWSQPGQPQHF
CDR3nt: TGCAGTGCTAGTACCCCACGGTGGAGCCAACCGGGTCAGCCCCAGCATTTT
len: 17
d_gene: .
v_gene: TRBV20-1
abundance: .
j_gene: TRBJ1-5

CDR3aa: CASSYFPSGAYEQYF
CDR3nt: TGTGCCAGCAGTTACTTTCCTAGCGGGGCCTACGAGCAGTACTTC
len: 15
d_gene: TRBD2
v_gene: TRBV6-2/TRBV6-3
abundance: .
j_gene: TRBJ2-7

CDR3aa: CASSVEVRGNIQYF
CDR3nt: TGTGCCAGCAGCGTAGAGGTGCGCGGGAACATTCAGTACTTC
len: 14
d_gene: .
v_gene: TRBV9
abundance: once
j_gene: TRBJ2-4

CDR3aa: CASALGGAKNIQYF
CDR3nt: TGTGCCAGCGCGTTAGGCGGGGCCAAAAACATTCAGTACTTC
len: 14
d_gene: .
v_gene: TRBV2
abundance: .
j_gene: TRBJ2-4

CDR3aa: CASSPGTAQETQYF
CDR3nt: TGTGCCAGCTCACCAGGGACAGCGCAAGAGACCCAGTACTTC
len: 14
d_gene: TRBD1
v_gene: TRBV18
abundance: once
j_gene: TRBJ2-5

CDR3aa: CASSSLLTGATYEQYF
CDR3nt: TGTGCCAGCAGCTCCCTCCTCACAGGGGCAACCTACGAGCAGTACTTC
len: 16
d_gene: TRBD1
v_gene: TRBV5-5
abundance: medium-sized
j_gene: TRBJ2-7

CDR3aa: CASSQGQAYNEQFF
CDR3nt: TGCGCCAGCAGCCAAGGGCAGGCCTACAATGAGCAGTTCTTC
len: 14
d_gene: .
v_gene: TRBV4-3
abundance: few
j_gene: TRBJ2-1

CDR3aa: CASSEFAQGAGELFF
CDR3nt: TGTGCCAGCAGTGAATTCGCACAGGGGGCCGGGGAGCTGTTTTTT
len: 15
d_gene: TRBD1
v_gene: TRBV6-4
abundance: .
j_gene: TRBJ2-2

CDR3aa: CATSDPRAPGNTIYF
CDR3nt: TGTGCCACCAGTGATCCCAGGGCTCCTGGAAACACCATATATTTT
len: 15
d_gene: .
v_gene: TRBV24-1
abundance: .
j_gene: TRBJ1-3

CDR3aa: CASSLARDRGELNTGELFF
CDR3nt: TGTGCCAGCAGTTTAGCGCGGGACAGGGGCGAATTGAACACCGGGGAGCTGTTTTTT
len: 19
d_gene: TRBD1
v_gene: TRBV28
abundance: few
j_gene: TRBJ2-2

CDR3aa: CAWSPGTGAGEAFF
CDR3nt: TGTGCCTGGAGCCCCGGGACAGGAGCTGGCGAAGCTTTCTTT
len: 14
d_gene: TRBD1
v_gene: TRBV30
abundance: .
j_gene: TRBJ1-1

CDR3aa: CASSPPGGLGGEQYF
CDR3nt: TGTGCCAGCTCACCCCCGGGGGGCTTGGGGGGAGAGCAGTACTTC
len: 15
d_gene: .
v_gene: TRBV18
abundance: .
j_gene: TRBJ2-7

CDR3aa: CASSLNGGEQFF
CDR3nt: TGTGCCAGCAGCCTTAATGGGGGGGAGCAGTTCTTC
len: 12
d_gene: .
v_gene: TRBV21-1
abundance: .
j_gene: TRBJ2-1

CDR3aa: CASSPRTGASGNTIYF
CDR3nt: TGTGCCAGCAGTCCCCGTACAGGGGCCTCTGGAAACACCATATATTTT
len: 16
d_gene: TRBD1
v_gene: TRBV27
abundance: .
j_gene: TRBJ1-3

CDR3aa: CASSPGTGVQETQYF
CDR3nt: TGTGCCAGCTCACCCGGGACAGGGGTCCAAGAGACCCAGTACTTC
len: 15
d_gene: TRBD1
v_gene: TRBV18
abundance: .
j_gene: TRBJ2-5

CDR3aa: CASSPPAGLSYEQYF
CDR3nt: TGTGCCAGCAGTCCCCCAGCGGGCCTCTCCTACGAGCAGTACTTC
len: 15
d_gene: .
v_gene: TRBV6-5
abundance: .
j_gene: TRBJ2-7

CDR3aa: CSVGTGQGSFGANVLTF
CDR3nt: TGCAGCGTTGGTACGGGACAGGGATCTTTTGGGGCCAACGTCCTGACTTTC
len: 17
d_gene: TRBD1
v_gene: TRBV29-1
abundance: .
j_gene: TRBJ2-6

CDR3aa: CASSPQAGSDQPQHF
CDR3nt: TGTGCCAGCAGCCCTCAGGCAGGGTCTGATCAGCCCCAGCATTTT
len: 15
d_gene: .
v_gene: TRBV7-3
abundance: .
j_gene: TRBJ1-5

CDR3aa: CASRGVSTMIWADTQYF
CDR3nt: TGTGCCAGCAGGGGAGTGTCGACCATGATTTGGGCAGATACGCAGTATTTT
len: 17
d_gene: .
v_gene: TRBV2
abundance: .
j_gene: TRBJ2-3

CDR3aa: CASELRRDNQPQHF
CDR3nt: TGTGCCAGCGAGTTGAGGCGAGACAATCAGCCCCAGCATTTT
len: 14
d_gene: .
v_gene: TRBV6-5
abundance: once
j_gene: TRBJ1-5

CDR3aa: CSASSGTSAYNEQFF
CDR3nt: TGCAGTGCTAGTAGCGGGACTAGCGCCTACAATGAGCAGTTCTTC
len: 15
d_gene: TRBD2
v_gene: TRBV20-1
abundance: .
j_gene: TRBJ2-1

CDR3aa: CASTPQRSYNEQFF
CDR3nt: TGTGCCAGCACCCCCCAACGGAGCTACAATGAGCAGTTCTTC
len: 14
d_gene: .
v_gene: TRBV5-6
abundance: .
j_gene: TRBJ2-1

CDR3aa: CAWSVWLGGGGGYTF
CDR3nt: TGTGCCTGGAGTGTGTGGTTGGGAGGGGGAGGTGGCTACACCTTC
len: 15
d_gene: .
v_gene: TRBV30
abundance: .
j_gene: TRBJ1-2

CDR3aa: CASSLTGRGTEAFF
CDR3nt: TGCGCCAGCAGCTTGACAGGGAGGGGGACTGAAGCTTTCTTT
len: 14
d_gene: .
v_gene: TRBV5-1
abundance: once
j_gene: TRBJ1-1

CDR3aa: CSARPAYEQYF
CDR3nt: TGCAGTGCTAGACCCGCCTACGAGCAGTACTTC
len: 11
d_gene: .
v_gene: TRBV20-1
abundance: .
j_gene: TRBJ2-7

CDR3aa: CASSSPHGGKPYEQYF
CDR3nt: TGTGCCAGCAGCTCCCCCCATGGGGGGAAGCCCTACGAGCAGTACTTC
len: 16
d_gene: .
v_gene: TRBV28
abundance: .
j_gene: TRBJ2-7

CDR3aa: CASSLSGGWGKNIQYF
CDR3nt: TGTGCCAGCAGCTTGAGCGGAGGATGGGGCAAAAACATTCAGTACTTC
len: 16
d_gene: .
v_gene: TRBV7-2
abundance: .
j_gene: TRBJ2-4

CDR3aa: CASSPHPGTGDYEQYF
CDR3nt: TGTGCCAGCAGTCCCCACCCCGGGACAGGGGACTACGAGCAGTACTTC
len: 16
d_gene: TRBD1
v_gene: TRBV6-2/TRBV6-3
abundance: .
j_gene: TRBJ2-7

CDR3aa: CASSPRGETQYF
CDR3nt: TGTGCCAGCTCACCCCGAGGGGAGACCCAGTACTTC
len: 12
d_gene: .
v_gene: TRBV18
abundance: .
j_gene: TRBJ2-5

CDR3aa: CASSVLAPLGANVLTF
CDR3nt: TGTGCCAGCAGTGTGTTGGCCCCCCTTGGGGCCAACGTCCTGACTTTC
len: 16
d_gene: .
v_gene: TRBV2
abundance: few
j_gene: TRBJ2-6

CDR3aa: CASSLYSSGSYNEQFF
CDR3nt: TGTGCCAGCTCACTATATTCTAGCGGATCCTACAATGAGCAGTTCTTC
len: 16
d_gene: TRBD2
v_gene: TRBV18
abundance: .
j_gene: TRBJ2-1

CDR3aa: CASSSRNPSGTTYEQYF
CDR3nt: TGTGCCAGCAGCTCCCGGAACCCCAGCGGGACGACCTACGAGCAGTACTTC
len: 17
d_gene: TRBD2
v_gene: TRBV5-8
abundance: .
j_gene: TRBJ2-7

CDR3aa: CATSDSNRQGAQPQHF
CDR3nt: TGTGCCACCAGTGATTCCAACCGTCAGGGCGCTCAGCCCCAGCATTTT
len: 16
d_gene: .
v_gene: TRBV24-1
abundance: .
j_gene: TRBJ1-5

CDR3aa: CASSTLAGSPYEQYF
CDR3nt: TGTGCCAGCAGCACACTAGCGGGGTCACCCTACGAGCAGTACTTC
len: 15
d_gene: TRBD2
v_gene: TRBV3-1/TRBV3-2
abundance: .
j_gene: TRBJ2-7

CDR3aa: CASSPGTDTGELFF
CDR3nt: TGTGCCAGCAGCCCCGGGACAGACACCGGGGAGCTGTTTTTT
len: 14
d_gene: TRBD1
v_gene: TRBV16
abundance: .
j_gene: TRBJ2-2